Shown below are 18 T cell receptor beta chains from a single sample sequenced in a study of T cell responses to AZD1222 COVID-19 vaccine. The repertoire was sequenced with immunoSEQ multiplex PCR; TCRdb's copy has only in-frame clones and lacks some. This table has approximately 82,000 clones, roughly 90% appearing once. The input for sequencing was peripheral blood, taken on day 0 of AZD1222 vaccination. All receptors come from an adult in good health.

This chain links TRBV19 with TRBJ1-1; a weak D match, TRBD1 (6 bases). CDR3 length: 14 amino acids. Per the germline V gene, CDR1 is LNHDA and CDR2 is SQIVND (reference sequence). The V gene lost 3 bases and the J gene lost 4 bases, with 12 bases spanning the gap. The DNA for the CDR3 is TGTGCCAGTAGTATCAGGGGAGTCGGCACTGAAGCTTTCTTT. Protein sequence: CASSIRGVGTEAFF.

The V and J genes are TRBV3-1 (or the pseudogene TRBV3-2) and TRBJ1-6; D is perhaps TRBD1 (6 bases). Trimming left V 1 base short and J 10 bases short, with 14 bases between. CDR3 length equals 15 residues. CDR1 LGHDT and CDR2 YNNKEL come from the germline V gene (reference sequence). The CDR3 coding sequence is TGTGCCAGCAGCCAAGTTAGACAGGAGTCCTCACCCCTCCACTTT. Its translation is CASSQVRQESSPLHF.

The J gene is TRBJ1-5, the V gene TRBV7-2, with D uncertain. V gave up 1 base and J gave up 1 base, with 8 bases separating them. Germline lookup yields CDR1 SGHTA and CDR2 FQGNSA. CDR3 size: 15 residues. CDR3 nucleotide sequence: TGTGCCAGCAGCTTAGATGGTAAAAGCAATCAGCCCCAGCATTTT. This sequence encodes CASSLDGKSNQPQHF.

The chain employs TRBV12-3 or TRBV12-4 and TRBJ2-7; no clear D. The length of the CDR3 is 11 residues. The ends were cut back, 8 bases at V and 6 bases at J, with 11 bases in the middle. The CDR3 here is CASSSPPEQYF. CDR3 coding DNA: TGTGCCAGCTCCTCGCCGCCCGAGCAGTACTTC.

By sample fraction, this clone is medium-sized (0.01 to 0.1%). The chain uses TRBV6-2 or TRBV6-3 and TRBJ2-3; D is ambiguous. The CDR3 has 14 residues. Looked up from germline, CDR1 is MNHEY and CDR2 is SVGEGT. Trimming left V 2 bases short and J 3 bases short, with 9 bases between. The CDR3 nucleotides read TGTGCCAGCAGTTACGGGCTCGATACAGATACGCAGTATTTT. Amino acid sequence: CASSYGLDTDTQYF.

This clone was observed once. This chain uses TRBV19 with TRBJ2-7; the D gene could be TRBD1 or TRBD2 (6 bases each). Germline CDR1 LNHDA, CDR2 SQIVND (reference sequence). The V end was cut by 6 bases, the J end by 2 bases, with 20 bases between. This CDR3 comprises 16 residues. The CDR3 protein is CASSISGQGTPYEQYF. As DNA, the CDR3 is TGTGCCAGTAGCATCTCGGGGCAGGGGACTCCCTACGAGCAGTACTTC. Supplemented by reference TRBV19 and TRBJ2-7, the full variable domain reads DGGITQSPKYLFRKEGQNVTLSCEQNLNHDAMYWYRQDPGQGLRLIYYSQIVNDFQKGDIAEGYSVSREKKESFPLTVTSAQKNPTAFYLCASSISGQGTPYEQYFGPGTRLTVT.

This clone has just a few counts. This clone may be a read error of a much larger clone one base away. The rearrangement links TRBV19 to TRBJ2-5; no firm D call. The V gene's germline CDR1 is LNHDA and CDR2 SQIVND (reference sequence). Trimming left V 5 bases short and J 7 bases short, with 14 bases between. The CDR3 covers 13 residues. CDR3 loop: CASSPNQTGTQYF. The CDR3 DNA is TGTGCCAGTAGTCCGAACCAAACGGGGACCCAGTACTTC.

J is TRBJ2-7 and V is TRBV5-1, with unresolved D. CDR3 length equals 13 residues. The germline V gene encodes CDR1 SGHRS and CDR2 YFSETQ. Between the trimmed V and J ends, which lost 0 bases and 3 bases, there was a span of 7 bases. CDR3 bases: TGCGCCAGCAGCTTGGCGACCAGCTACGAGCAGTACTTC. Translation gives CASSLATSYEQYF. Together with reference TRBV5-1 and TRBJ2-7, the CDR3 gives the full variable domain: KAGVTQTPRYLIKTRGQQVTLSCSPISGHRSVSWYQQTPGQGLQFLFEYFSETQRNKGNFPGRFSGRQFSNSRSEMNVSTLELGDSALYLCASSLATSYEQYFGPGTRLTVT.

The chain combines TRBV19 with TRBJ2-7, with 7 bases lining up with TRBD1. There are 14 residues in the CDR3. Germline CDR1 and CDR2: LNHDA and SQIVND (reference sequence). With 5 bases clipped from V and 2 bases from J, the junction kept 6 bases outside the gene matches. DNA for the CDR3: TGTGCCAGTAGTCGAACAGGGGCACCCTACGAGCAGTACTTC. Residues: CASSRTGAPYEQYF. Full variable domain (missing parts from reference TRBV19 and TRBJ2-7): DGGITQSPKYLFRKEGQNVTLSCEQNLNHDAMYWYRQDPGQGLRLIYYSQIVNDFQKGDIAEGYSVSREKKESFPLTVTSAQKNPTAFYLCASSRTGAPYEQYFGPGTRLTVT.

The chain uses TRBV14 and TRBJ1-2; D ambiguous. Germline V gene data show CDR1 as SGHDN and CDR2 as FVKESK. V lost 1 base and J 2 bases, leaving 8 bases between the germline ends. This CDR3 region has 14 residues. For the CDR3, the DNA is TGTGCCAGCAGCCAAGGTTCCAGGAACTATGGCTACACCTTC. It encodes CASSQGSRNYGYTF.

The rearrangement joins TRBV18 to TRBJ2-7, with 10 nucleotides matching TRBD1. Germline V gives CDR1 KGHSH, CDR2 LQKENI. Losses at the gene ends were 6 bases for V and 6 bases for J; bases not matched to a gene: 5. The length of the CDR3 is 13 residues. The CDR3 here is CASSPGTGVEQYF. The DNA for the CDR3 is TGTGCCAGCTCCCCCGGGACAGGGGTCGAGCAGTACTTC.

This clone has just a few counts. The chain carries TRBV3-1 (or the pseudogene TRBV3-2) and TRBJ1-2; TRBD1 aligns across 7 bases. Germline CDR1 LGHDT, CDR2 YNNKEL (reference sequence). CDR3 size: 15 residues. V lost 3 bases, J lost 4 bases, and 8 bases stayed unmatched. CDR3 DNA: TGTGCCAGCAGCCAGGGAACCGGGACAGCCTATGGCTACACCTTC. It yields the protein CASSQGTGTAYGYTF.

The chain is built from TRBV3-1 (or the pseudogene TRBV3-2) and TRBJ1-4; D uncertain. V was trimmed by 0 bases and J by 4 bases, leaving 18 bases between them. Looked up from germline, CDR1 is LGHDT and CDR2 is YNNKEL (reference sequence). The CDR3 spans 18 residues. The CDR3 is CASSQDSVGRPFNEKLFF. In nucleotides, the CDR3 is TGTGCCAGCAGCCAAGATTCAGTCGGAAGGCCGTTTAATGAAAAACTGTTTTTT.

The rearrangement links TRBV3-1 (or the pseudogene TRBV3-2) to TRBJ2-5; 8 positions agree with TRBD2. V was clipped by 4 bases and J by 1 base; unmatched bases: 14. CDR1 LGHDT and CDR2 YNNKEL come from the germline V gene (reference sequence). The CDR3 loop spans 18 amino acids. The CDR3 loop is CASSPSGTGGPLQETQYF. CDR3 nucleotides: TGTGCCAGCAGCCCATCCGGGACGGGGGGGCCCCTCCAAGAGACCCAGTACTTC.

The V and J genes are TRBV5-6 and TRBJ1-4, with 8 nucleotides matching TRBD1. The V and J ends lost 3 bases and 8 bases, in that order; junction bases with no gene match: 6. The CDR3 sequence is 14 residues long. Looked up from germline, CDR1 is SGHDT and CDR2 is YYEEEE. The CDR3 here is CASSSPGGREKLFF. CDR3 in DNA: TGTGCCAGCAGCTCCCCAGGGGGCAGGGAAAAACTGTTTTTT.

The V call is TRBV11-2, the J call TRBJ2-1; weak D call: TRBD2 (6 bases). V was shortened by 1 base and J by 5 bases, with 12 bases between the two germline ends. CDR1 and CDR2 (germline): SGHAT, FQNNGV. The CDR3 has 15 amino acids. As DNA, the CDR3 is TGTGCCAGCAGCTTAGTTTCGGGACTCCACAATGAGCAGTTCTTC. This codes for CASSLVSGLHNEQFF.

This chain uses TRBV28 with TRBJ2-5; D perhaps matches TRBD2 (7 bases). Germline loops: CDR1 MDHEN, CDR2 SYDVKM. CDR3 size: 16 residues. Trimming pared 7 bases from V and 3 bases from J, leaving 21 bases between. The CDR3: CASTPSRGGGEETQYF. Written as DNA, the CDR3 is TGTGCCAGCACCCCTTCGAGGGGGGGTGGGGAAGAGACCCAGTACTTC. The full variable domain, completed using reference TRBV28 and TRBJ2-5, is DVKVTQSSRYLVKRTGEKVFLECVQDMDHENMFWYRQDPGLGLRLIYFSYDVKMKEKGDIPEGYSVSREKKERFSLILESASTNQTSMYLCASTPSRGGGEETQYFGPGTRLLVL.

V is TRBV4-1 and J is TRBJ2-7; D is possibly TRBD1 (5 bases). Germline CDR1 reads MGHRA; CDR2 reads YSYEKL. The CDR3 consists of 15 residues. V dropped 7 bases and J dropped 4 bases, with 20 bases sitting between them. The CDR3 region is CASTHEPGFAYEQYF. CDR3 DNA: TGCGCCAGCACCCACGAGCCAGGGTTTGCTTACGAGCAGTACTTC.